What follows are 14 T cell receptor beta chains derived from one specimen sequenced in a study of graft-versus-host responses after intestinal transplantation (dated by TCRdb to the early 2020s). No antigens are known for them. What this sample's time point label stands for: cells obtained before transplantation from donor or recipient. The library was obtained by the immunoSEQ multiplex PCR assay. The clones in this table, taken by TCRdb from immuneACCESS, are in-frame only. Not every clone is retained; where verified, under half of the shortfall comes from an unresolved V gene, and the cause of the rest is unknown. The sample has around 36,000 clones on record, roughly 96% of them singletons. 0.2% to 0.25% of the sample comes from the top ten. Sample: unstimulated CD8+ T cells sorted from spleen or lymph node cells, taken before transplant. These receptor sequences come from a human donor who was the organ donor for an intestinal transplant.

This chain uses TRBV7-8 with TRBJ2-1, with no clear D. The CDR3 extends over 11 amino acids. Trimming removed 1 base from V and 7 bases from J, with 2 bases in between. Per the germline V gene, CDR1 is SGHVS and CDR2 is FQNEAQ. CDR3 region: CASSLVNEQFF. The CDR3 coding sequence is TGTGCCAGCAGCTTAGTAAATGAGCAGTTCTTC.

This chain uses TRBV30 with TRBJ2-1; D is undetermined. The CDR3 contains 13 residues. CDR1 GTSNPN and CDR2 SVGIG come from the germline V gene (reference sequence). V lost 0 bases and J 6 bases, leaving 9 bases between the germline ends. DNA for the CDR3: TGTGCCTGGAGTGTCGATCTAGGCAATGAGCAGTTCTTC. This encodes CAWSVDLGNEQFF.

This rearrangement joins TRBV6-5 to TRBJ1-2; D is unresolved. The V end lost 0 bases, the J end lost 4 bases, and 6 bases lay between the germline ends. Germline V lookup: CDR1 MNHEY, CDR2 SVGAGI. The CDR3 consists of 13 residues. CDR3 sequence: CASSYSTVYGYTF. CDR3 coding DNA: TGTGCCAGCAGTTACTCTACAGTCTATGGCTACACCTTC.

This rearrangement joins TRBV7-6 to TRBJ2-7; the D gene is possibly TRBD2 (6 bases). The CDR3 is made up of 13 amino acids. The V gene lost 0 bases and the J gene lost 4 bases, with 7 bases spanning the gap. Germline V gene sequence: CDR1 SGHVS, CDR2 FNYEAQ. The CDR3 spells CASSLAEGYEQYF. CDR3 nucleotide sequence: TGTGCCAGCAGCTTAGCGGAGGGATACGAGCAGTACTTC.

This chain joins TRBV4-3 and TRBJ2-1; D is perhaps TRBD1 or TRBD2 (5 bases each). V lost 0 bases and J 1 base, leaving 13 bases between the germline ends. The CDR3 length is 17 residues. Germline lookup yields CDR1 LGHNA and CDR2 YSLEER. The DNA of the CDR3 is TGCGCCAGCAGCCAAGAGGTTAGTGGGGGTTCCTACAATGAGCAGTTCTTC. It translates to CASSQEVSGGSYNEQFF.

The rearrangement links TRBV30 to TRBJ1-1; 7 bases are a match to TRBD1. Trimming cost V 5 bases and J 4 bases; bases outside gene matches: 1. This CDR3 comprises 11 residues. The germline V gene has CDR1 GTSNPN and CDR2 SVGIG (reference sequence). The CDR3 here is CAWYRGTEAFF. The CDR3 DNA follows: TGTGCCTGGTACAGGGGCACTGAAGCTTTCTTT.

J is TRBJ2-7 and V is TRBV7-2, with D unclear. Deletions cut 4 bases from V and 1 base from J, with 11 bases between. Germline V gene lookup returns CDR1 SGHTA and CDR2 FQGNSA. The CDR3 has 14 amino acids. In DNA, the CDR3 is TGTGCCAGCAGCTCCCCGATAGCTTCCTACGAGCAGTACTTC. Translated, it gives CASSSPIASYEQYF. Supplemented by reference TRBV7-2 and TRBJ2-7, the full variable domain reads GAGVSQSPSNKVTEKGKDVELRCDPISGHTALYWYRQSLGQGLEFLIYFQGNSAPDKSGLPSDRFSAERTGGSVSTLTIQRTQQEDSAVYLCASSSPIASYEQYFGPGTRLTVT.

The chain couples TRBV25-1 to TRBJ2-3; perhaps TRBD2 as D (6 bases). This CDR3 has 18 residues. Per the germline V gene, CDR1 is MGHDK and CDR2 is SYGVNS. The V and J ends lost 1 base and 0 bases respectively, with 17 bases between them. CDR3 sequence (DNA): TGTGCCAGCAGTGAATTCTCGGCAGGGACTCTAAGCACAGATACGCAGTATTTT. This sequence encodes CASSEFSAGTLSTDTQYF.

The V gene is TRBV7-8, the J gene TRBJ2-7; 7 positions match TRBD1. The V and J ends lost 1 base and 4 bases, in that order; junction bases with no gene match: 1. This CDR3 is 13 amino acids long. Germline assignment: CDR1 SGHVS and CDR2 FQNEAQ. CDR3 DNA sequence: TGTGCCAGCAGCTTAGGGGACAGTTACGAGCAGTACTTC. Encoded protein: CASSLGDSYEQYF.

Remarks on this clone: This specimen includes other DNA sequences encoding the same CDR3. The chain combines TRBV11-2 with TRBJ2-3; D is uncertain. The germline CDR1 and CDR2 sequences are SGHAT and FQNNGV. The V and J ends lost 1 base and 2 bases respectively, with 10 bases between them. The CDR3 totals 15 residues. The CDR3 loop reads CASSLAMRDTDTQYF. The CDR3 DNA is TGTGCCAGCAGCTTAGCGATGCGCGACACAGATACGCAGTATTTT.

V and J are TRBV4-1 and TRBJ1-1; 10 bases align to TRBD1. The V segment lost 8 bases and the J segment 4 bases; nucleotides outside the gene matches: 7. The germline CDR1 and CDR2 sequences are MGHRA and YSYEKL. The length of the CDR3 is 14 residues. CDR3 in DNA: TGCGCCAGCGGGGGACAGGGGTGGAGCACTGAAGCTTTCTTT. This translates into CASGGQGWSTEAFF.

The V and J genes are TRBV6-7 and TRBJ2-7, with TRBD1 identical over 10 bases. TRBV6-7 falls under the ORF class, with uncertain function. CDR3 length: 16 amino acids. Unmatched junction bases numbered 14, after V lost 7 bases and J lost 5 bases. The CDR3 DNA is TGTGCCAGCAAAAAAGGGGCCGACAGGGGGCGGAACGAGCAGTACTTC. Protein: CASKKGADRGRNEQYF.

This clone was observed a handful of times. The chain joins TRBV21-1 to TRBJ2-2; the table gives TRBD2 as D, unverified against the DNA. TRBV21-1 corresponds to a pseudogene. This CDR3 region has 15 residues. The CDR3 nucleotides read TGTGCCAGCAGCCGTGAGGGCAGGCACACCGGGGAGCTGTTTTTT. This gives the protein CASSREGRHTGELFF.

V is TRBV7-9 and J is TRBJ1-1; D is undetermined. In germline, CDR1 is SEHNR, CDR2 FQNEAQ (reference sequence). The CDR3 runs 13 residues. The germline V and J ends were trimmed by 2 bases and 3 bases, with 7 bases remaining between them. The CDR3 reads CASSLFRDTEAFF. The CDR3 DNA reads as TGTGCCAGCAGCTTATTCCGGGACACTGAAGCTTTCTTT.